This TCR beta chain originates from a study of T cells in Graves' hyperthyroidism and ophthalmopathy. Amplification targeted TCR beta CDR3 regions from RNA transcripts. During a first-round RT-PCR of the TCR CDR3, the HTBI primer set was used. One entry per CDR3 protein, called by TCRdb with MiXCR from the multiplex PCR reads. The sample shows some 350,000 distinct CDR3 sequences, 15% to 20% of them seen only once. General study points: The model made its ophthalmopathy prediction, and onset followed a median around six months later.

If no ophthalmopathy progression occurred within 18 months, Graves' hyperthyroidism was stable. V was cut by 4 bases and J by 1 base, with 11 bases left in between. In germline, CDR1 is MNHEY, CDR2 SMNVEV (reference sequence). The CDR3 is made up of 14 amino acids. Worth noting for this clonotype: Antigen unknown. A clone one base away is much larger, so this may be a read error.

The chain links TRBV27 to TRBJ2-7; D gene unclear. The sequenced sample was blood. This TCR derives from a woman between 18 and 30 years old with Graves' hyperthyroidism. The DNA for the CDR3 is TGTGCCAGCAGTTACGCGGCCCAGTCCTACGAGCAGTACTTC. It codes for CASSYAAQSYEQYF.